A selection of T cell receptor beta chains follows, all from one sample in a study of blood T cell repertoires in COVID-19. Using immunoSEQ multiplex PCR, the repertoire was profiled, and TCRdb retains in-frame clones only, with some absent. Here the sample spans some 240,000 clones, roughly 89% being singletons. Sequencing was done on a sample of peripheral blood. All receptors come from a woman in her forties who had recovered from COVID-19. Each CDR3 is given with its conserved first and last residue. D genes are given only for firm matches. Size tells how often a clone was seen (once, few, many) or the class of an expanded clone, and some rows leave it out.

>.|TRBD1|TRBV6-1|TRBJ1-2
TGTGCCAGCAGTGAAGGGCAGGGGGCGCGCTATGGCTACACCTTC
CASSEGQGARYGYTF
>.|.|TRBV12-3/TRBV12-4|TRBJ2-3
TGTGCCAGCAGACTCCTATCCACAGATACGCAGTATTTT
CASRLLSTDTQYF
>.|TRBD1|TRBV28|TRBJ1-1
TGTGCCAGCAGTTTATGGGGGAGGGGCCCCCGGGACAGGGGGCGTATTGGCACTGAAGCTTTCTTT
CASSLWGRGPRDRGRIGTEAFF
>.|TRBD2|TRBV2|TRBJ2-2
TGTGCCAGCAGTGCACTAGCGGTTAACACCGGGGAGCTGTTTTTT
CASSALAVNTGELFF
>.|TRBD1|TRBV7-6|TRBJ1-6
TGTGCCAGCAGCCGGGACAGCTCCTATAATTCACCCCTCCACTTT
CASSRDSSYNSPLHF
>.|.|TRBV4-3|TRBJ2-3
TGCGCCAGCAGCCAAGATCGGGTGGGTGTAGATACGCAGTATTTT
CASSQDRVGVDTQYF
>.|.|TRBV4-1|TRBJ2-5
TGCGCCAGCAGCCAAGAGCCAGGGCGGGAGACCCAGTACTTC
CASSQEPGRETQYF
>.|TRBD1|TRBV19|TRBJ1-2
TGTGCCAGTAGTATCTATGCAGGGGGGCCTGGCTACACCTTC
CASSIYAGGPGYTF
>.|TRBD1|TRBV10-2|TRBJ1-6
TGCGCCAGCAGGGACAGGGGGCTTGGGAATTCACCCCTCCACTTT
CASRDRGLGNSPLHF
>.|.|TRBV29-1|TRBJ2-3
TGCAGCGTTGAAGTGTTGGCAGGGCGTACAGATACGCAGTATTTT
CSVEVLAGRTDTQYF
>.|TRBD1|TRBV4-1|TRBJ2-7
TGCGCCAGCAGCCCCGGACAGGGGCCCCGTTACGAGCAGTACTTC
CASSPGQGPRYEQYF
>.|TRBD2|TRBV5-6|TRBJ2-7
TGTGCCAGCAGCTGGCTACTAGCGGGGGAGATCTACGAGCAGTACTTC
CASSWLLAGEIYEQYF
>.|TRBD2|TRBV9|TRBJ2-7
TGTGCCAGCAGCCCTACTAGCGGACTCTCCTACGAGCAGTACTTC
CASSPTSGLSYEQYF
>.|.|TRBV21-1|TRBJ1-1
TGTGCCAGCAGCAAAGTGGCAGGAAGAGTACCCACGCCCACTGAAGCTTTCTTT
CASSKVAGRVPTPTEAFF
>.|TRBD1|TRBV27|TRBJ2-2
TGTGCCAGCAGTCTCTGGACAGGGATCGGCACCGGGGAGCTGTTTTTT
CASSLWTGIGTGELFF
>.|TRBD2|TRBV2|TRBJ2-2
TGTGCCAGCAGTCGGACTAGCGGAGACACCGGGGAGCTGTTTTTT
CASSRTSGDTGELFF
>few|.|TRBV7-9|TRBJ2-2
TGTGCCAGCAGCCTCACTGTCAACACCGGGGAGCTGTTTTTT
CASSLTVNTGELFF
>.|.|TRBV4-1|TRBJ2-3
TGCGCCAGCAGCCGAGAGGGCAACACAGATACGCAGTATTTT
CASSREGNTDTQYF
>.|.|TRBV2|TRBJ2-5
TGTGCCAGCAGTGAAGGGCGGGGCGCGGAGACCCAGTACTTC
CASSEGRGAETQYF
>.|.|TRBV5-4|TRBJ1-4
TGTGCCAGCAGCTTCATATGGAGTGAAAAACTGTTTTTT
CASSFIWSEKLFF
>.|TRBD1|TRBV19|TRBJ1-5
TGTGCCAGTAGTCCAATGACAGGGCGGAATAATCAGCCCCAGCATTTT
CASSPMTGRNNQPQHF
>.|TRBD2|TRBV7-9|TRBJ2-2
TGTGCCAGCAGCCCTAGCGGAACGAACACCGGGGAGCTGTTTTTT
CASSPSGTNTGELFF
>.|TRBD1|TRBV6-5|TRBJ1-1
TGTGCCAGCAGTCGTAACAGTAACAGGGGGCAAACTTTCTTT
CASSRNSNRGQTFF
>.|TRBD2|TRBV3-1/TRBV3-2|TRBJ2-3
TGTGCCAGCAGTCGGACACTAGCGGAAGGCACAGATACGCAGTATTTT
CASSRTLAEGTDTQYF
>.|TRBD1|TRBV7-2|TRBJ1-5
TGTGCCAGCAGCGACCGGGCCCACAGGGGTCTAAGCAATCAGCCCCAGCATTTT
CASSDRAHRGLSNQPQHF
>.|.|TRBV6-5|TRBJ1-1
TGTGCCAGCGGTCGGTACATAGGGGACACTGAAGCTTTCTTT
CASGRYIGDTEAFF
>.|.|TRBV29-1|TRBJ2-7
TGCAGCGGCAAAACATCCTACGAGCAGTACTTC
CSGKTSYEQYF
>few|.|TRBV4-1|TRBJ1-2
TGCGCCAGCAGCCCGGGGCAGGGGCCCTATGGCTACACCTTC
CASSPGQGPYGYTF
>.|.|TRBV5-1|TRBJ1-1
TGCGCCTCCGGGAGAGACGGGTTAGAGAACACTGAAGCTTTCTTT
CASGRDGLENTEAFF
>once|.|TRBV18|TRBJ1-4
TGTGCCAGCTCATCATTTGCAGGGCTGTCGGACGAAAAACTGTTTTTT
CASSSFAGLSDEKLFF
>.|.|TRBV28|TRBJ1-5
TGTGCCAGCAGTCCACCAGCGGGACACGGAATGGGGCCCCAGCATTTT
CASSPPAGHGMGPQHF
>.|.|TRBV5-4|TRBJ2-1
TGTGCCAGCAGCTTGGCCGGGGTACAAAACAATGAGCAGTTCTTC
CASSLAGVQNNEQFF
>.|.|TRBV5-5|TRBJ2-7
TGTGCCAGCAGCACCGGACAGACGTCCTACGAGCAGTACTTC
CASSTGQTSYEQYF
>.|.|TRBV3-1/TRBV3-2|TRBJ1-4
TGTGCCAGCAGCCAACTAGGGGTACAGGCACTGTTTTTT
CASSQLGVQALFF
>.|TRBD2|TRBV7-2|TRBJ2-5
TGTGCCAGCAGCCTCCAAATAGCGGGGGAAGAGACCCAGTACTTC
CASSLQIAGEETQYF
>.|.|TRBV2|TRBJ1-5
TGTGCCAGCAGCAAGACAGTCAGCAATCAGCCCCAGCATTTT
CASSKTVSNQPQHF
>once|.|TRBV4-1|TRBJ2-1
TGCGCCAGCAGCCAAGGCCTATTAGGGGGTTACAATGAGCAGTTCTTC
CASSQGLLGGYNEQFF
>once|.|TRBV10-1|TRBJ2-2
TGCGCCAGCAGTACCAGTGACACCGGGGAGCTGTTTTTT
CASSTSDTGELFF
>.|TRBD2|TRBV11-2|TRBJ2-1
TGTGCCAGCAGCTTACAACGACCGGGACTAGCGGCATACAATGAGCAGTTCTTC
CASSLQRPGLAAYNEQFF
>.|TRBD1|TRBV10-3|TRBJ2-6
TGTGCCATCTCCTCCAGACAGGGCTCCCCTGGGGCCAACGTCCTGACTTTC
CAISSRQGSPGANVLTF
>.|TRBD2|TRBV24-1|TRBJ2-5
TGTGCCACCAGTGATCACAGAGGACTAGCGGGCCTCCAAGAGACCCAGTACTTC
CATSDHRGLAGLQETQYF
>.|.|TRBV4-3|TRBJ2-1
TGCGCCAGCAGCCAAGGGGACAAAAACAATGAGCAGTTCTTC
CASSQGDKNNEQFF
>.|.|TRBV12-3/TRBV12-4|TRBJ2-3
TGTGCCAGCATTGCCAGAAGCACAGATACGCAGTATTTT
CASIARSTDTQYF
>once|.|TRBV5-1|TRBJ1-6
TGCGCCAGCAGCTCCGAGGACAGACGACCCCTCCACTTT
CASSSEDRRPLHF
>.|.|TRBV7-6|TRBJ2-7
TGTGCCAGCAGCTTAGCGGTTTGGCAGGGGCCACACGAGCAGTACTTC
CASSLAVWQGPHEQYF
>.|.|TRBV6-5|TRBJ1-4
TGTGCCAGCAGCCTCGGGAGTGCAACTAATGAAAAACTGTTTTTT
CASSLGSATNEKLFF
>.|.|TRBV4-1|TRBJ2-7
TGCGCCAGCAGCCCCCACCCTGGGGGGACGGTCGAGCAGTACTTC
CASSPHPGGTVEQYF
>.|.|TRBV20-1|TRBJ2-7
TGCAGTGCTAGTTCCAGACTCTACGAGCAGTACTTC
CSASSRLYEQYF
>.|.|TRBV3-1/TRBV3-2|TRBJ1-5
TGTGCCAGCAGCCAAGTCCCAGGGGCAGGGCAGCCCCAGCATTTT
CASSQVPGAGQPQHF
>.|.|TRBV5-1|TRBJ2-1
TGCGCCAGCAGCTTGGGATCCCTAGTGGCTGCTGAGCAGTTCTTC
CASSLGSLVAAEQFF
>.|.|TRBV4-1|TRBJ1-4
TGCGCCAGCAGCCCATTCCTAGGTGGGGAGCCGTCTGAAAAACTGTTTTTT
CASSPFLGGEPSEKLFF
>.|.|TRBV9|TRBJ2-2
TGTGCCAGCAGCGTTACAGGGTCGAACACCGGGGAGCTGTTTTTT
CASSVTGSNTGELFF
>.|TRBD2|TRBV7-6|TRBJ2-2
TGTGCCAGCAGCTACCAAGCGGGGACGAACACCGGGGAGCTGTTTTTT
CASSYQAGTNTGELFF
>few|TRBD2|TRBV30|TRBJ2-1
TGTGCCTGGAGTGCGACTAGCGGGGGGTCCAAATTCGATGAGCAGTTCTTC
CAWSATSGGSKFDEQFF
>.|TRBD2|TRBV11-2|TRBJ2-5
TGTGCCAGCAGCTTAGGACTAGCGGGGCGAGAGACCCAGTACTTC
CASSLGLAGRETQYF
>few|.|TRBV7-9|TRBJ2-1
TGTGCCAGCAGCCTCTCAGGCATAGATGAGCAGTTCTTC
CASSLSGIDEQFF
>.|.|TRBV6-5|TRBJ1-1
TGTGCCAGCAGTTACGAGGGTGAAGCTTTCTTT
CASSYEGEAFF
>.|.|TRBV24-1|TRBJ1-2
TGTGCCACCAGTGATTTTCGGGGCTACACCTTC
CATSDFRGYTF
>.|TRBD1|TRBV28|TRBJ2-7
TGTGCCAGCTTTCCTCCGGGACAGGGGGCGTGGGAGCAGTACTTC
CASFPPGQGAWEQYF
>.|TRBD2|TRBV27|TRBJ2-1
TGTGCCAGCAGTTTAAGGCTAGCGGGGGGCTTAAGGAATGAGCAGTTCTTC
CASSLRLAGGLRNEQFF